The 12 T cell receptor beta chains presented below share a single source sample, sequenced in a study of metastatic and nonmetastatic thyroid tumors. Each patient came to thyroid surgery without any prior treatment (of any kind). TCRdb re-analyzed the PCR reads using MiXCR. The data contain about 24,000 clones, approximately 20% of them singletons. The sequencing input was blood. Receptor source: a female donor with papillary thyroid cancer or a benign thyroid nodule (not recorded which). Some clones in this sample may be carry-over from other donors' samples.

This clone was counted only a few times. CDR3 region: CASRTGDAGELFF. The DNA of the CDR3 is TGCGCCAGCAGGACAGGGGACGCCGGGGAGCTGTTTTTT. The J gene is TRBJ2-2, the V gene TRBV10-2; 8 bases are shared with TRBD1. Germline CDR1 and CDR2: WSHSY and SAAADI. V gave up 6 bases and J gave up 6 bases; unmatched junction bases: 3. CDR3 length: 13 residues.

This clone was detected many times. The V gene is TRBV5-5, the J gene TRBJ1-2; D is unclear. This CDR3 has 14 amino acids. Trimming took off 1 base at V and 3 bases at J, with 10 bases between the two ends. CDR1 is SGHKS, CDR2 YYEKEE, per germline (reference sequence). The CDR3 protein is CASSLHTWYYGYTF. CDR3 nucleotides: TGTGCCAGCAGCTTGCACACCTGGTACTATGGCTACACCTTC.

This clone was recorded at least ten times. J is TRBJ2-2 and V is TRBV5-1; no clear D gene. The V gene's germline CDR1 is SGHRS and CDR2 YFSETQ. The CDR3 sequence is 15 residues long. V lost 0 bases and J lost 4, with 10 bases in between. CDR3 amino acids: CASSLDLASTGELFF. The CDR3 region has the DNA TGCGCCAGCAGCTTGGACCTGGCATCCACCGGGGAGCTGTTTTTT.

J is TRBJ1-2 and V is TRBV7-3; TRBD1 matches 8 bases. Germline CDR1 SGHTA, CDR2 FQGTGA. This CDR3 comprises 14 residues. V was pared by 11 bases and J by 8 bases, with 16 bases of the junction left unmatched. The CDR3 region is CAWSTPGGFWGYTF. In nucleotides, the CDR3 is TGTGCCTGGAGCACGCCAGGGGGCTTTTGGGGCTACACCTTC.

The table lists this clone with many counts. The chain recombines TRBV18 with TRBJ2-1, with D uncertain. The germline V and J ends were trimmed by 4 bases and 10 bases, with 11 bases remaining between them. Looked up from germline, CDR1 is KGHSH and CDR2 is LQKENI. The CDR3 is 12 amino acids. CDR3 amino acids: CASSRGTFEQFF. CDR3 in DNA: TGTGCCAGCTCACGGGGAACTTTCGAGCAGTTCTTC. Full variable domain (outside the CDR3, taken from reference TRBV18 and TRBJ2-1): NAGVMQNPRHLVRRRGQEARLRCSPMKGHSHVYWYRQLPEEGLKFMVYLQKENIIDESGMPKERFSAEFPKEGPSILRIQQVVRGDSAAYFCASSRGTFEQFFGPGTRLTVL.

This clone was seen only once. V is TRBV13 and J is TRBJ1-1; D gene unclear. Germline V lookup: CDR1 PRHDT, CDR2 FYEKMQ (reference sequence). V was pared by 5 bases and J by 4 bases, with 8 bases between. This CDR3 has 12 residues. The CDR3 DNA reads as TGTGCCAGCAGCCCCTTGGTCACTGAAGCTTTCTTT. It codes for CASSPLVTEAFF.

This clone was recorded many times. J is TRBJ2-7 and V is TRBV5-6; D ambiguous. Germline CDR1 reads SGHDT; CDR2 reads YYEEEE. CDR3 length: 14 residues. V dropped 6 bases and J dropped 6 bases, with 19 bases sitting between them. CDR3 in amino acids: CASNLGRFPSEQYF. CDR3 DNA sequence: TGTGCCAGCAACCTTGGTCGGTTTCCCTCCGAGCAGTACTTC.

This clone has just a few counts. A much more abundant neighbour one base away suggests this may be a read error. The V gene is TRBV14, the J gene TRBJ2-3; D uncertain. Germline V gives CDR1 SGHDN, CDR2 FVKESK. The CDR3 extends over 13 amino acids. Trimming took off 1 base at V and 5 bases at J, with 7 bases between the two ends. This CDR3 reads CASSQGVGDTQYF. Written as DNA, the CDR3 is TGTGCCAGCAGCCAAGGAGTCGGAGATACGCAGTATTTT.

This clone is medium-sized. CDR3 sequence (DNA): TGCAGTGCCATTCCGGGACAGGAATACGAGCAGTACTTC. It specifies CSAIPGQEYEQYF. The chain has TRBV20-1 and TRBJ2-7, with TRBD1 matching over 8 bases. V lost 6 bases, J lost 4 bases, and 8 bases stayed unmatched. The germline V gene has CDR1 DFQATT and CDR2 SNEGSKA (reference sequence). The CDR3 is made up of 13 amino acids.

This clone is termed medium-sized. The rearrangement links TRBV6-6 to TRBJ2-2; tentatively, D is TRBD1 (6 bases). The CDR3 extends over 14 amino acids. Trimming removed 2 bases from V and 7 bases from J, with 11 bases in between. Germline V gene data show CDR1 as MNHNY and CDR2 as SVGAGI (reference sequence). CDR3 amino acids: CASSYNRAGGELFF. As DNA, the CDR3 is TGTGCCAGCAGTTACAACAGGGCGGGCGGGGAGCTGTTTTTT.

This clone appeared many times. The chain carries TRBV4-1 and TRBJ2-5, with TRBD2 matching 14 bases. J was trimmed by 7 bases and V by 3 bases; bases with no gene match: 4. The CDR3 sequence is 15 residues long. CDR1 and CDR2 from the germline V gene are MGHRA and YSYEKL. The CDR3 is CASSQGLAGAGTQYF. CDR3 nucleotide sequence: TGCGCCAGCAGCCAGGGACTAGCGGGAGCGGGGACCCAGTACTTC.

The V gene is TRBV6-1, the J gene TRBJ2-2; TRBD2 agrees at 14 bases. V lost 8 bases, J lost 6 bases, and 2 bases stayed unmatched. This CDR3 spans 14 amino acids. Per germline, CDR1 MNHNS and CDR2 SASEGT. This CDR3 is CASLGLAGAGELFF. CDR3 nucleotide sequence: TGTGCCAGCTTGGGACTAGCGGGGGCCGGGGAGCTGTTTTTT.